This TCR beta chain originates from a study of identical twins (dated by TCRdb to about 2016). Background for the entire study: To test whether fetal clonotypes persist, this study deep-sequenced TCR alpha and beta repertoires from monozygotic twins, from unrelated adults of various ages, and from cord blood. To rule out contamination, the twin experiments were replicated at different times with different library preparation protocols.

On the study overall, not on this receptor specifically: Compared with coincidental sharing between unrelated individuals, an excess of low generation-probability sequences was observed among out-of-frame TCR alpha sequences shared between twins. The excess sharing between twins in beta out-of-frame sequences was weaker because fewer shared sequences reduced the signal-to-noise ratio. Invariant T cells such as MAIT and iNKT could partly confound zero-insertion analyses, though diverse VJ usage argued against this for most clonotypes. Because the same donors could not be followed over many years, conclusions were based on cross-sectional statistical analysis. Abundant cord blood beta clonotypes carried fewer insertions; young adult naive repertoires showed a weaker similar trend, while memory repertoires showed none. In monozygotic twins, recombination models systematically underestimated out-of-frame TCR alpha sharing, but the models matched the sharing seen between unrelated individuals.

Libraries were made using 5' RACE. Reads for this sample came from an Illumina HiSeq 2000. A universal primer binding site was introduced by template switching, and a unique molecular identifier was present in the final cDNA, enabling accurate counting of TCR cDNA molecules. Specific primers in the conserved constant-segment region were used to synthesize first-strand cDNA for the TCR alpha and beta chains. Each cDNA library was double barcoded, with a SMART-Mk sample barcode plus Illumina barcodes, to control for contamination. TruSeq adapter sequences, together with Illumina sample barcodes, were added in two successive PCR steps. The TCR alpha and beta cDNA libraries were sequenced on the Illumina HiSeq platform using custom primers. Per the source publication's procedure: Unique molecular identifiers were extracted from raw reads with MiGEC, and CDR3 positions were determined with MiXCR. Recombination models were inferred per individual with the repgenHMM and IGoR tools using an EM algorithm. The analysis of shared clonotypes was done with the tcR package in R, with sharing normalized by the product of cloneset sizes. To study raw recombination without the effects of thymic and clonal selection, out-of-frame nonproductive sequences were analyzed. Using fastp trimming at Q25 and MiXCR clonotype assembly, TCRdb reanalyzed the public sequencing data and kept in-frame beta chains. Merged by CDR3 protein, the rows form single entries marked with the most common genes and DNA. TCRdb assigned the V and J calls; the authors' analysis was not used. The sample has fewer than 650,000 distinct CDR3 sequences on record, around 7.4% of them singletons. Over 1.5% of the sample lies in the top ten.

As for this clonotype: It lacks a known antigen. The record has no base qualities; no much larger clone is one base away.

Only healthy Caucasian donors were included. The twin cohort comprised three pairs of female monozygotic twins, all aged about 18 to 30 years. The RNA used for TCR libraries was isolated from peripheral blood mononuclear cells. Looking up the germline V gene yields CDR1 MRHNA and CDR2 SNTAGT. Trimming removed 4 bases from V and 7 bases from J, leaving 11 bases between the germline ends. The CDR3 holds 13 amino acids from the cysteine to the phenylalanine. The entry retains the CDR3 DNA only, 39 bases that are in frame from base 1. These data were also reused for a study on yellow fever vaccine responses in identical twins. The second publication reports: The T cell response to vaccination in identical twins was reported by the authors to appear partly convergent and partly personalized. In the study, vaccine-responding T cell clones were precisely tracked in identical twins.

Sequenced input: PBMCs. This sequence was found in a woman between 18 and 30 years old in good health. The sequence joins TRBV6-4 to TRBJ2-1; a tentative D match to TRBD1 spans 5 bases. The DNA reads TGTGCCAGCAGTGTACAGGAAGCAAATGAGCAGTTCTTC. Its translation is CASSVQEANEQFF.